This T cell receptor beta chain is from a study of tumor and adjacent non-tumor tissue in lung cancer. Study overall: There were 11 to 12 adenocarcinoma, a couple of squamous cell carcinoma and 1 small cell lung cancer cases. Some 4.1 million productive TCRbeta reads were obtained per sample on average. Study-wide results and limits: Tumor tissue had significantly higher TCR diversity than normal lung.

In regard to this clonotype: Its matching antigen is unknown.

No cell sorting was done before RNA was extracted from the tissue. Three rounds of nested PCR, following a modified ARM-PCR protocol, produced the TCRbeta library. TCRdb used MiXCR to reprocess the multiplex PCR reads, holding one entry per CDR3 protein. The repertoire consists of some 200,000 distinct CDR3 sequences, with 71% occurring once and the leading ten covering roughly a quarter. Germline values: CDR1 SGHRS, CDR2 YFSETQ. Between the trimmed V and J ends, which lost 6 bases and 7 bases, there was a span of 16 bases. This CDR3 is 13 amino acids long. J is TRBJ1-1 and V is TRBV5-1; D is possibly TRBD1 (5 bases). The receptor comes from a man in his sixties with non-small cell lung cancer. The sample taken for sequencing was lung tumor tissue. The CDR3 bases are TGCGCCAGCACCCCTAGGGGAGCCATTGAAGCTTTCTTT. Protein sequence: CASTPRGAIEAFF. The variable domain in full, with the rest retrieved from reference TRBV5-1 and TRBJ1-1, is KAGVTQTPRYLIKTRGQQVTLSCSPISGHRSVSWYQQTPGQGLQFLFEYFSETQRNKGNFPGRFSGRQFSNSRSEMNVSTLELGDSALYLCASTPRGAIEAFFGQGTRLTVV.